This TCR beta chain is drawn from a study of blood T cell repertoires in COVID-19 (dated by TCRdb to the early 2020s). Study-level background: The collaborator samples originated in the United States, Italy and Spain and spanned the acute and convalescent phases of COVID-19. The prospective study material was composed of cDNA or gDNA derived from T cells, B-cell-depleted T cells, or PBMCs. Sample metadata almost always included a de-identified subject ID, COVID-19 status, age in years and sex. The repertoires were released in a freely available public database intended as a resource for research on the immune response to SARS-CoV-2. The samples were drawn from two sources: the first 160 participants of the ongoing ImmuneRACE study, and 1,000 to 1,500 subjects contributed by 6 global collaborators. The dataset comprised deeply sampled blood TCRbeta repertoires from subjects exposed to, actively infected with, or recovered from COVID-19. Where available, HLA class I and class II types were obtained from metadata supplied by the sample provider rather than from assay-based typing. Results the study describes overall, beyond this receptor: How much clinical and demographic metadata was included differed by source and by participant, and the metadata was provided uncurated.

As for this clone: The clone's antigen remains unknown. The record has no base qualities; no much larger clone is one base away.

The CDR3, cysteine through phenylalanine, is 15 amino acids long. The entry retains the CDR3 DNA only, 45 bases that are in frame from base 1. The CDR1 and CDR2 encoded by the germline V gene are MDHEN and SYDVKM. V has 6 bases trimmed and J has 3 bases trimmed; junction bases matching no gene number 10. Another Seattle source contributed samples from volunteer blood donors who had recovered from COVID-19. Whole blood was collected in K2EDTA tubes by collaborating institutions according to the institutions' own protocols. For TCRbeta analysis, collaborator samples were shipped as frozen whole blood, as isolated PBMCs, or as DNA extracted from either sample type. TCRbeta CDR3 regions were amplified from genomic DNA by means of the immunoSEQ Assay, a bias-controlled multiplex PCR. Per the original workflow: Within the assay, amplification of reference gene primers was used to estimate how many nucleated cells each sample contained. To quantify the absolute abundance of each unique TCRbeta CDR3 rearrangement, sequence reads were collapsed and filtered. For each sample, productive Simpson clonality was calculated as the square root of Simpson's diversity index over productive rearrangements. Drawn from immuneACCESS, this table holds only the in-frame rearrangements with V and J called that TCRdb kept. Clones are partly lost; checked studies trace under half to an unresolved V gene and leave the rest unexplained. D and trimming come from the DNA, and the V and J calls and clone size come from that table. The table for this sample lists approximately 170,000 clones; around four fifths of them were counted only once. The top ten hold roughly 19% of the sample.

The TCR comes from a woman between 65 and 79 years old who had recovered from COVID-19. The sequenced sample was peripheral blood. The chain links TRBV28 with TRBJ1-2, with TRBD1 matching 7 junction bases. In nucleotides, the sequence is TGTGCCAGCAGACAGACCGGGACAGAGGACTATGGCTACACCTTC. Its translation reads: CASRQTGTEDYGYTF.